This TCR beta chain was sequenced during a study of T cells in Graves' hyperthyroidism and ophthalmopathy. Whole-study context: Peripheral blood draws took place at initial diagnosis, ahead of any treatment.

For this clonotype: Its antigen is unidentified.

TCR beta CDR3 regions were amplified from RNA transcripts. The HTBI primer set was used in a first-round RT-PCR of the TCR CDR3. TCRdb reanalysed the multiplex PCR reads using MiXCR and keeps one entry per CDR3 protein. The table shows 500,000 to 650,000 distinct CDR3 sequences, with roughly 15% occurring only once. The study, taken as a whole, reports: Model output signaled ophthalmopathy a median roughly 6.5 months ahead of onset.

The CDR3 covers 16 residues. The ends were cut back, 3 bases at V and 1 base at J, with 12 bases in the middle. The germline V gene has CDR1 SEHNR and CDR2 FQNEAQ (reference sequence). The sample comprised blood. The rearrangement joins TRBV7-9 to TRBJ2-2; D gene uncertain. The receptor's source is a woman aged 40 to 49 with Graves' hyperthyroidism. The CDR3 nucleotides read TGTGCCAGCAGCTTTCGATCGGTTCTGAACACCGGGGAGCTGTTTTTT. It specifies CASSFRSVLNTGELFF.